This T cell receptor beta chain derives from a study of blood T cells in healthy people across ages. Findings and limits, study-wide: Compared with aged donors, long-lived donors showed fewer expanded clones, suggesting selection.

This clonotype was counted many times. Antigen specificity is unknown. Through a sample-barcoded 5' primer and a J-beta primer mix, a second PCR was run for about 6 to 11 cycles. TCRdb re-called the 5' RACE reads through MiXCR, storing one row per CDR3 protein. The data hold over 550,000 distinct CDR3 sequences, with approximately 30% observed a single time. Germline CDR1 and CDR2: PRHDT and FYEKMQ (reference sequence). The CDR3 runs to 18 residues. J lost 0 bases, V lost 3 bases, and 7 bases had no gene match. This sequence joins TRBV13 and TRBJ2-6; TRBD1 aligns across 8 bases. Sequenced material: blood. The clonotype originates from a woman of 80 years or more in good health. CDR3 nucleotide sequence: TGTGCCAGCAGCTTCAGGACAGGGATGAGCTCTGGGGCCAACGTCCTGACTTTC. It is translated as CASSFRTGMSSGANVLTF.